Below, one T cell receptor beta chain is given with its context. This entry is derived from a study of patients and donors after allogeneic stem cell transplantation. The CDR3 length is 21 residues. V shed 0 bases and J shed 8 bases, with 32 bases lying between them. CDR1 SGHAT and CDR2 FQDESV come from the germline V gene (reference sequence). MiXCR, run by TCRdb on the RT-PCR reads, gives a single entry per CDR3 protein. The data show fewer than 95,000 distinct CDR3 sequences, just under 5% seen once. The TCR comes from a human donor who was either an allogeneic HSCT recipient or a stem cell or donor lymphocyte infusion donor (not recorded which). It is not recorded whose cells these are; they may come from a transplant donor. The rearrangement joins TRBV11-1 to TRBJ2-1, with D unresolved. What was sequenced was blood, either unsorted or a sorted T cell fraction (not recorded which). The CDR3 region has the DNA TGTGCCAGCAGCTTAGCCCCAATTGGGCGCAGGAACGAACGAGGCCTCTATGAGCAGTTCTTC. It specifies CASSLAPIGRRNERGLYEQFF.